A single sample gave rise to the 14 T cell receptor beta chains below, sequenced in a study of long-term antiretroviral therapy in people with HIV. Survey-level immunoSEQ v3.0 assays were run. Data came from immunoSEQ multiplex PCR; TCRdb stores just in-frame clones and leaves some out. The data show about 11,000 clones, around 89% seen once. Sequencing used unsorted PBMCs, obtained 0.2 years before starting antiretroviral therapy. These receptors were taken from a woman between 40 and 50 years old with HIV.

V is TRBV15 and J is TRBJ1-5; D is unclear. Germline loops: CDR1 LNHNV, CDR2 YYDKDF (reference sequence). This CDR3 is built from 13 residues. V was shortened by 0 bases and J by 7 bases, with 7 bases between the two germline ends. CDR3 bases: TGTGCCACCAGCAGAGATCCGATACAGCCCCAGCATTTT. It codes for CATSRDPIQPQHF.

This clone was observed a few times. V gene TRBV5-6 combines with J gene TRBJ1-6; D is possibly TRBD1 (6 bases). V lost 2 bases and J 7 bases, leaving 13 bases between the germline ends. Germline CDR1 and CDR2: SGHDT and YYEEEE. CDR3 length equals 15 residues. The CDR3 sequence is CASSFVGGLNSPLHF. The CDR3 bases are TGTGCCAGCAGCTTTGTAGGGGGACTAAATTCACCCCTCCACTTT.

The V call is TRBV18, the J call TRBJ1-5, with D maybe TRBD1 (6 bases). Germline assignment: CDR1 KGHSH and CDR2 LQKENI. V was cut by 0 bases and J by 9 bases, with 9 bases left in between. This CDR3 spans 13 amino acids. The chain's CDR3 is CASSPPGGRPQHF. The CDR3, as DNA: TGTGCCAGCTCACCACCCGGGGGGCGGCCCCAGCATTTT.

The chain combines TRBV20-1 with TRBJ2-7, with TRBD2 identical over 7 bases. V shed 6 bases and J 4 bases; nucleotides not matched to a gene: 3. This CDR3 contains 11 residues. The V gene's germline CDR1 is DFQATT and CDR2 SNEGSKA (reference sequence). CDR3 in amino acids: CSAEAGYEQYF. The CDR3, as DNA: TGCAGTGCGGAAGCGGGATACGAGCAGTACTTC.

A word on this clone: Distinct nucleotide sequences in the sample also encode this CDR3. The chain couples TRBV5-1 to TRBJ1-5; D unclear. V was trimmed by 4 bases and J by 5 bases, leaving 10 bases between them. Germline V CDR1 and CDR2: SGHRS, YFSETQ. This CDR3 has 13 amino acids. In DNA, the CDR3 is TGCGCCAGCAGCCCCGCTGGCGATCAGCCCCAGCATTTT. It encodes CASSPAGDQPQHF.

The V call is TRBV6-5, the J call TRBJ1-1, with a tentative D call TRBD1 (5 bases). Trimming left V 7 bases short and J 1 base short, with 13 bases between. In germline, CDR1 is MNHEY, CDR2 SVGAGI. This CDR3 has 14 residues. CDR3 in DNA: TGTGCCAGCACCTTGGGAGGGGCGAACACTGAAGCTTTCTTT. This sequence encodes CASTLGGANTEAFF.

This rearrangement joins TRBV4-3 to TRBJ2-1; the D call may be TRBD1 or TRBD2 (5 bases each). The germline gives CDR1 LGHNA, CDR2 YSLEER. Trimming took off 0 bases at V and 5 bases at J, with 14 bases between the two ends. The CDR3 length is 16 residues. CDR3 amino acids: CASSQDAWGTNNEQFF. In DNA form, the CDR3 reads TGCGCCAGCAGCCAAGATGCGTGGGGGACCAACAATGAGCAGTTCTTC.

The CDR3, as DNA: TGTGCCAGCAGAATCGACAGGGAACATGGCTACACCTTC. Translated, it gives CASRIDREHGYTF. The chain has TRBV6-5 and TRBJ1-2, with 7 nucleotides matching TRBD1. V lost 6 bases, J lost 6 bases, and 7 bases stayed unmatched. CDR1 is MNHEY and CDR2 is SVGAGI in the germline V gene. The CDR3 length is 13 residues.

The chain uses TRBV7-9 and TRBJ1-2; D is uncertain. The CDR3 loop spans 16 amino acids. The V gene lost 1 base and the J gene lost 2 bases, with 14 bases spanning the gap. The germline CDR1 and CDR2 sequences are SEHNR and FQNEAQ (reference sequence). The CDR3 DNA sequence: TGTGCCAGCAGCTTAGTAGGTTGGGAAGGGAACTATGGCTACACCTTC. Amino acid sequence: CASSLVGWEGNYGYTF.

This chain joins TRBV23-1 and TRBJ1-1; 9 bases map to TRBD1. TRBV23-1 is an open reading frame whose function is uncertain. The CDR3 has 17 amino acids. V was pared by 3 bases and J by 0 bases, with 8 bases of the junction left unmatched. This CDR3 reads CASSHDPGQGLNTEAFF. The CDR3 bases are TGCGCCAGCAGTCACGATCCGGGACAGGGATTGAACACTGAAGCTTTCTTT.

V is TRBV5-4 and J is TRBJ2-5, with D perhaps TRBD2 (6 bases). The CDR3 is made up of 15 amino acids. The V end was cut by 4 bases, the J end by 4 bases, with 17 bases between. The germline V gene encodes CDR1 SGHNT and CDR2 YYREEE (reference sequence). The CDR3 nucleotides read TGTGCCAGCAGCAGCGTGCGGGGAAGCCGAGAGACCCAGTACTTC. It codes for CASSSVRGSRETQYF.

V and J are TRBV4-2 and TRBJ1-2; the D is unclear. The germline V and J ends were trimmed by 0 bases and 11 bases, with 16 bases remaining between them. This CDR3 is built from 14 residues. Germline V gene data show CDR1 as LGHNA and CDR2 as YNFKEQ. The CDR3 reads CASSQDRAQFGYTF. DNA for the CDR3: TGTGCCAGCAGCCAAGATCGGGCACAGTTTGGTTACACCTTC.

V gene TRBV19 combines with J gene TRBJ2-3, with 9 bases identical to TRBD2. The CDR3 runs to 16 residues. The trim removed 2 bases at V and 10 bases at J, leaving 13 bases unmatched. CDR1 and CDR2 from the germline V gene are LNHDA and SQIVND (reference sequence). CDR3 sequence: CASSISGAGGPAAQYF. As DNA, the CDR3 is TGTGCCAGTAGTATAAGTGGGGCGGGGGGGCCGGCGGCGCAGTATTTT.

The chain uses TRBV12-5 and TRBJ2-5; 8 nucleotides line up with TRBD1. The CDR3 sequence is 16 residues long. With 1 base clipped from V and 5 bases from J, the junction kept 9 bases outside the gene matches. Per germline, CDR1 LGHNT and CDR2 FRNRAP. The CDR3 region is CASGLGTTGEEETQYF. The CDR3 bases are TGTGCTAGTGGTTTGGGGACGACAGGGGAAGAGGAGACCCAGTACTTC.